The 24 T cell receptor beta chains below all came from one sample that was sequenced in a study of blood T cell repertoires in COVID-19 (dated by TCRdb to the early 2020s). The library was generated by the immunoSEQ multiplex PCR assay. In its TCRdb copy, this immuneACCESS table keeps in-frame sequences only and misses some clones. Where compared with another copy, unresolved V genes explain less than half of these, and the others have no known cause. The sample data list a few hundred thousand clones, and more than 75% of these were observed just once. 10% of the sample rests with the top ten. The sample comprised PBMCs or T cells enriched from blood (not recorded which). These receptors were taken from a woman between 45 and 60 years old who had recovered from COVID-19.

This chain uses TRBV28 with TRBJ1-2; no reliable D call. The CDR3 runs 13 residues. V was pared by 3 bases and J by 3 bases, with 8 bases between. Germline CDR1 and CDR2: MDHEN and SYDVKM. CDR3 in DNA: TGTGCCAGCAGTTTTAGGAGAGACTATGGCTACACCTTC. Translating it yields CASSFRRDYGYTF.

V is TRBV7-9 and J is TRBJ2-6; maybe TRBD1 (6 bases). The CDR3 contains 18 residues. V was cut by 5 bases and J by 2 bases, with 19 bases left in between. Germline V CDR1 and CDR2: SEHNR, FQNEAQ (reference sequence). The CDR3 spells CASSQTRGGLPGANVLTF. In nucleotides, the CDR3 is TGTGCCAGCAGCCAAACGCGAGGGGGTCTGCCTGGGGCCAACGTCCTGACTTTC.

This chain links TRBV6-6 with TRBJ2-7; 12 nucleotides line up with TRBD1. After removal of 5 bases from V and 9 bases from J, the junction contained 8 bases not matched to a gene. The CDR3 is made up of 14 amino acids. CDR1 and CDR2 (germline): MNHNY, SVGAGI (reference sequence). CDR3 nucleotides: TGTGCCAGCAGTCACCGGGACAGGGGGCAAGTGCAGTACTTC. Amino acid sequence: CASSHRDRGQVQYF.

V is TRBV7-9 and J is TRBJ1-3; D gene unclear. Germline assignment: CDR1 SEHNR and CDR2 FQNEAQ (reference sequence). This CDR3 spans 14 amino acids. The V end lost 0 bases, the J end lost 0 bases, and 3 bases lay between the germline ends. The CDR3 nucleotides read TGTGCCAGCAGCTTAGCCGGCTCTGGAAACACCATATATTTT. Amino acid sequence: CASSLAGSGNTIYF.

This clone was counted a few times. The chain recombines TRBV4-1 with TRBJ1-1; maybe TRBD1 (6 bases). Germline lookup yields CDR1 MGHRA and CDR2 YSYEKL. The CDR3 sequence is 12 residues long. V gave up 2 bases and J gave up 10 bases, with 11 bases separating them. Written as DNA, the CDR3 is TGCGCCAGCAGCCAATCGGACAGACGAGCTTTCTTT. Translated, it gives CASSQSDRRAFF.

J is TRBJ1-4 and V is TRBV6-6; possible D gene TRBD1, 5 bases. Trimming took 5 bases from V and 0 from J, leaving 16 bases between them. Germline V gene data show CDR1 as MNHNY and CDR2 as SVGAGI (reference sequence). CDR3 length: 17 residues. The CDR3 bases are TGTGCCAGCAGTCGGGGGGGGTGGGTCTCAACTAATGAAAAACTGTTTTTT. It specifies CASSRGGWVSTNEKLFF.

This chain uses TRBV19 with TRBJ1-1; no clear D. The CDR3 is 14 residues long. The V end lost 5 bases, the J end lost 0 bases, and 10 bases lay between the germline ends. Looked up from germline, CDR1 is LNHDA and CDR2 is SQIVND (reference sequence). The CDR3 bases are TGTGCCAGTAGTGAGGAGAGAATGAACACTGAAGCTTTCTTT. As protein: CASSEERMNTEAFF.

The rearrangement uses TRBV3-1 (or the pseudogene TRBV3-2) and TRBJ2-3; 12 bases are shared with TRBD2. The CDR3 consists of 16 residues. Germline trimming cut 3 bases from V and 2 bases from J; bases unmatched to any gene: 3. Per germline, CDR1 LGHDT and CDR2 YNNKEL (reference sequence). The CDR3 DNA reads as TGTGCCAGCAGCCACCGACTAGCGGGGGTCACAGATACGCAGTATTTT. Its protein is CASSHRLAGVTDTQYF.

DNA for the CDR3: TGTGCCTGGAGCCCCGGGACTACCCCCTACGAGCAGTACTTC. The encoded protein is CAWSPGTTPYEQYF. The gene calls are TRBV30 and TRBJ2-7, with 7 bases aligning to TRBD2. The CDR3 sequence is 14 residues long. Germline CDR1 and CDR2: GTSNPN and SVGIG (reference sequence). The trim removed 3 bases at V and 2 bases at J, leaving 7 bases unmatched.

This sequence joins TRBV7-2 and TRBJ1-1, with D perhaps TRBD1 (5 bases). Germline V gene sequence: CDR1 SGHTA, CDR2 FQGNSA. V lost 2 bases to trimming and J lost 4 bases, with 17 bases between them. There are 16 residues in the CDR3. The CDR3 nucleotides read TGTGCCAGCAGCTTAAGATCGGGGGGGGTGGGCACTGAAGCTTTCTTT. This gives the protein CASSLRSGGVGTEAFF.

The gene calls are TRBV7-9 and TRBJ1-1; 7 nucleotides align to TRBD1. The CDR3 is made up of 19 amino acids. After removal of 4 bases from V and 1 base from J, the junction contained 18 bases not matched to a gene. The germline V gene has CDR1 SEHNR and CDR2 FQNEAQ (reference sequence). CDR3 loop: CASSSTHQGEILTNTEAFF. DNA of the CDR3: TGTGCCAGCAGCTCAACACATCAGGGGGAGATTTTAACGAACACTGAAGCTTTCTTT.

V usage is TRBV10-3 and J usage is TRBJ2-7; D ambiguous. CDR1 is ENHRY, CDR2 SYGVKD, per germline. V was trimmed by 0 bases and J by 11 bases, leaving 11 bases between them. CDR3 size: 12 residues. In DNA form, the CDR3 reads TGTGCCATCAGTGAGTCAAACACCGCGGAGTACTTC. Protein sequence: CAISESNTAEYF.

CDR3 residues: CASSYEDRVGEKLFF. CDR3 nucleotides: TGTGCCAGCAGTTACGAGGACAGGGTTGGCGAAAAACTGTTTTTT. This chain joins TRBV6-5 and TRBJ1-4; 8 positions match TRBD1. CDR1 and CDR2 (germline): MNHEY, SVGAGI. The CDR3 contains 15 residues. V dropped 2 bases and J dropped 8; count of bases not matched to a gene: 7.

V and J are TRBV7-8 and TRBJ2-2; D is uncertain. Germline V CDR1 and CDR2: SGHVS, FQNEAQ. The V end lost 7 bases, the J end lost 1 base, and 7 bases lay between the germline ends. The CDR3 runs to 13 residues. CDR3 amino acids: CASTLGNTGELFF. The CDR3, as DNA: TGTGCCAGCACCCTCGGGAACACCGGGGAGCTGTTTTTT.

This clone was counted only a few times. This chain joins TRBV3-1 (or the pseudogene TRBV3-2) and TRBJ1-2, with 9 nucleotides matching TRBD1. The V segment lost 2 bases and the J segment 5 bases; nucleotides outside the gene matches: 12. The germline V gene encodes CDR1 LGHDT and CDR2 YNNKEL (reference sequence). The CDR3 spans 17 residues. CDR3 loop: CASSQPNPGTGLYGYTF. The CDR3 DNA follows: TGTGCCAGCAGCCAACCAAACCCCGGGACAGGGCTTTATGGCTACACCTTC.

The rearrangement uses TRBV28 and TRBJ1-2, with D hard to call. The length of the CDR3 is 13 residues. Germline V CDR1 and CDR2: MDHEN, SYDVKM. V dropped 8 bases and J dropped 1 base, with 11 bases sitting between them. CDR3 DNA sequence: TGTGCCAGCGGCCCCGGGGATAACTATGGCTACACCTTC. Translated, it gives CASGPGDNYGYTF.

V gene TRBV7-9 combines with J gene TRBJ2-3, with D possibly matching TRBD1 (5 bases). This CDR3 has 14 residues. CDR1 and CDR2 (germline): SEHNR, FQNEAQ (reference sequence). V gave up 7 bases and J gave up 4 bases, with 15 bases separating them. CDR3 nucleotides: TGTGCCAGCACCACCAGGGTAGGTTCAGATACGCAGTATTTT. This translates into CASTTRVGSDTQYF.

This sequence joins TRBV18 and TRBJ1-6; weak D call: TRBD1 (6 bases). Germline CDR1 reads KGHSH; CDR2 reads LQKENI. V lost 3 bases and J lost 5, with 17 bases in between. The CDR3 extends over 17 amino acids. The CDR3 sequence is CASSPFIGDTNNSPLHF. For the CDR3, the DNA is TGTGCCAGCTCACCGTTTATAGGGGACACAAATAATTCACCCCTCCACTTT.

This clone was observed a single time. This chain joins TRBV7-2 and TRBJ2-2; 13 nucleotides align to TRBD2. There are 18 residues in the CDR3. Germline CDR1 SGHTA, CDR2 FQGNSA. Unmatched junction bases numbered 5, after V lost 4 bases and J lost 0 bases. CDR3 sequence: CASSSGLAGDTNTGELFF. CDR3 nucleotide sequence: TGTGCCAGCAGCTCCGGACTAGCGGGGGATACGAACACCGGGGAGCTGTTTTTT.

The CDR3 sequence: CASSLGRPEVSPLHF. The CDR3 coding sequence is TGTGCCAGCAGCTTGGGCAGACCCGAGGTTTCACCCCTCCACTTT. The chain joins TRBV5-5 to TRBJ1-6, with D hard to call. V was trimmed by 0 bases and J by 9 bases, leaving 13 bases between them. CDR3 size: 15 residues. CDR1 SGHKS and CDR2 YYEKEE come from the germline V gene (reference sequence). Looking up the rest from reference TRBV5-5 and TRBJ1-6 gives the full variable domain: DAGVTQSPTHLIKTRGQQVTLRCSPISGHKSVSWYQQVLGQGPQFIFQYYEKEERGRGNFPDRFSARQFPNYSSELNVNALLLGDSALYLCASSLGRPEVSPLHFGNGTRLTVT.

This clone has just a few counts. This chain uses TRBV2 with TRBJ2-2; D is possibly TRBD2 (5 bases). The germline V gene has CDR1 SNHLY and CDR2 FYNNEI. The CDR3 consists of 13 residues. V was cut by 4 bases and J by 5 bases, with 8 bases left in between. In DNA form, the CDR3 reads TGTGCCAGCAGTGGTCTAGCAACCGGGGAGCTGTTTTTT. Its translation: CASSGLATGELFF.

The V gene is TRBV23-1, the J gene TRBJ1-2; D is unclear. TRBV23-1 falls under the ORF class, with uncertain function. The germline V and J ends were trimmed by 8 bases and 4 bases, with 2 bases remaining between them. The CDR3 consists of 9 residues. The CDR3, as DNA: TGCGCCAGCCTCTATGGCTACACCTTC. Amino acid sequence: CASLYGYTF.

The chain has TRBV28 and TRBJ1-5; D unresolved. The ends were cut back, 7 bases at V and 5 bases at J, with 18 bases in the middle. In germline, CDR1 is MDHEN, CDR2 SYDVKM. The CDR3 sequence is 15 residues long. CDR3 DNA: TGTGCCAGCACCACGGAACGACTCCTGCATCAGCCCCAGCATTTT. This sequence encodes CASTTERLLHQPQHF.

This clone was counted a single time. The CDR3 DNA sequence: TGTGCCAGCAGTTTGGGCAGGGGCTACGAGCAGTACTTC. This codes for CASSLGRGYEQYF. V and J are TRBV27 and TRBJ2-7, with D possibly TRBD1 on 6 matching bases. Between the trimmed V and J ends, which lost 3 bases and 3 bases, there was a span of 9 bases. The V gene's germline CDR1 is MNHEY and CDR2 SMNVEV (reference sequence). The CDR3 totals 13 residues.